Listed below are T cell receptor beta chains from one sample, sequenced in a study of cytomegalovirus exposure and HLA in healthy donors. This table comes from immunoSEQ multiplex PCR, and its TCRdb copy is limited to in-frame clones, with some not included. The sample yields roughly 150,000 clones, 75% seen once. Sequencing was done on a sample of PBMCs. These receptors all come from a woman in her forties or fifties in good health and CMV-seropositive. Both conserved end residues are trimmed from each CDR3. For some rows the clone size is stated as once, few or many, or as a class when expanded; others skip it.

V: TRBV5-4
size: NA
J: TRBJ1-2
CDR3: ASSLERRDYGYT

V: TRBV5-1
size: NA
J: TRBJ1-3
CDR3: ASSLDRVDTIY

V: TRBV7-9
size: NA
J: TRBJ2-6
CDR3: ASSLAGTGANVLT

V: TRBV14
size: few
J: TRBJ2-4
CDR3: ASSQDHQINIQY

V: TRBV7-9
size: NA
J: TRBJ1-4
CDR3: SSSSNRDSSNEKLF

V: TRBV25-1
size: NA
J: TRBJ1-2
CDR3: ASSETGAYGYT

V: TRBV4-1
size: NA
J: TRBJ1-2
CDR3: ASSYNRGAGGYT

V: TRBV7-9
size: NA
J: TRBJ2-2
CDR3: ASSHSETGELF

V: TRBV6-6
size: NA
J: TRBJ1-5
CDR3: ASINRVNQPQH

V: TRBV6-5
size: few
J: TRBJ2-7
CDR3: ASSYAPGQAYEQY

V: TRBV14
size: NA
J: TRBJ1-1
CDR3: ASSHLGRMTEAF

V: TRBV5-1
size: NA
J: TRBJ1-2
CDR3: ASSEAPSGNYGYT

V: TRBV13
size: NA
J: TRBJ2-5
CDR3: ASSLRDYQETQY

V: TRBV11-2
size: NA
J: TRBJ2-3
CDR3: ASSAGGTLQADTQY

V: TRBV18
size: few
J: TRBJ1-4
CDR3: ASSPRGQNNEKLF

V: TRBV5-6
size: NA
J: TRBJ1-3
CDR3: ASSAQSGNTIY

V: TRBV12-2
size: NA
J: TRBJ2-7
CDR3: ASRLAQNPRYEQY

V: TRBV25-1
size: NA
J: TRBJ1-6
CDR3: ASSEQSPGGYSPLH

V: TRBV4-1
size: few
J: TRBJ1-2
CDR3: ASSQVRLNHGYT

V: TRBV5-1
size: NA
J: TRBJ2-7
CDR3: ASSLAVGQGGSYEQY

V: TRBV7-9
size: NA
J: TRBJ1-1
CDR3: ASSPPWGVEAF

V: TRBV5-4
size: NA
J: TRBJ1-1
CDR3: ASSSPVGRGEAF

V: TRBV7-2
size: NA
J: TRBJ1-1
CDR3: ASSLRQRTEAF

V: TRBV2
size: NA
J: TRBJ1-1
CDR3: ASSEQDRGGYTEAF

V: TRBV5-1
size: NA
J: TRBJ2-1
CDR3: ASSLLAGPYNEQF

V: TRBV7-9
size: once
J: TRBJ2-3
CDR3: ASSPRLLGTDTQY

V: TRBV28
size: few
J: TRBJ2-1
CDR3: ASSLVPRGGHDNEQF

V: TRBV6-5
size: NA
J: TRBJ2-1
CDR3: ASTDKRGGYNEQF